The entry below describes one T cell receptor beta chain. Antigen: not known. The CDR3 sequence is 15 residues long. Germline lookup yields CDR1 MNHNY and CDR2 SVGAGI (reference sequence). The data were obtained in a study of human CD8 memory T cell subsets. The study's findings and limits: Chao1 estimates hinted that stem-like memory T cells outstripped precursor exhausted T cells in diversity.

Buffy coats donated by healthy individuals were the origin of the PBMC. UMI-labeled 5' RACE was the method by which TCR beta libraries were made. TCRdb re-called the 5' RACE reads and catalogs CDR3 proteins one per entry, DNA excluded. The sample's table shows more than 10,000 distinct CDR3 sequences. Sequenced sample: CD8+ stem-like memory T cells (TSCM and TCM) sorted from PBMCs. Subset noted: stem-like memory CD8 T cells (TSTEM), CCR7+ PD-1- TIGIT-. The clonotype comes from a human donor in good health. The chain recombines TRBV6-6 with TRBJ2-3; TCRdb proposes TRBD2, but this gene call is untestable without DNA. CDR3 sequence: CASSYLAGRADTQYF.